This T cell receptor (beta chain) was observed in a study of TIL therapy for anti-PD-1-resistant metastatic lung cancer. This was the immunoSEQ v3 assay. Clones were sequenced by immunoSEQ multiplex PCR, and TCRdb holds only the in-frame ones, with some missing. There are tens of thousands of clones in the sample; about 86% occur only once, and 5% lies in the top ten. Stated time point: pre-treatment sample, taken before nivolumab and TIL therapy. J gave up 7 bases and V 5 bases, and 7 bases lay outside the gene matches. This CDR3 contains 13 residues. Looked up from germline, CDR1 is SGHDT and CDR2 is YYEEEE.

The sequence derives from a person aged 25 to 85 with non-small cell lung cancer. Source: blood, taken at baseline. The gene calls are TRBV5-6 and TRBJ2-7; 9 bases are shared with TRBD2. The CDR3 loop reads CASSPIAGEEQYF. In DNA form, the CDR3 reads TGTGCCAGCAGTCCCATAGCGGGAGAAGAGCAGTACTTC.